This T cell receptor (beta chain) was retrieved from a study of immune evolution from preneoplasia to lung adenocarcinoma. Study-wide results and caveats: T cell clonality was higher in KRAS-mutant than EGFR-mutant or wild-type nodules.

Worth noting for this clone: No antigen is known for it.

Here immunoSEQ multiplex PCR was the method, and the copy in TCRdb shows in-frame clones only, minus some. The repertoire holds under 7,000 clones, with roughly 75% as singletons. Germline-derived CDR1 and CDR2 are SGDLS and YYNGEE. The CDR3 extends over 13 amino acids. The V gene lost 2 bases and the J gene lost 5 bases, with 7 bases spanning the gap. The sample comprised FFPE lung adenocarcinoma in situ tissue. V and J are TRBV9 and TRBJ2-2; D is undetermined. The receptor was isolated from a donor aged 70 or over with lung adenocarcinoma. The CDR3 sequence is CASSVDLTGELFF. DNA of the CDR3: TGTGCCAGCAGCGTTGATTTAACCGGGGAGCTGTTTTTT.